The rows below give T cell receptor beta chains drawn from one sample of a study of blood T cells in healthy people across ages. TCRdb re-called the 5' RACE reads with MiXCR, one entry per CDR3 protein. This sample has some 1.5 million distinct CDR3 sequences, with 28% found just once. Sample: blood. The receptors derive from a woman in her thirties in good health. CDR3s include the opening cysteine and the closing phenylalanine or tryptophan. The order of the fields is CDR3 length, V gene, J gene, CDR3 protein.

CDR3 length: 15
V gene: TRBV7-9
J gene: TRBJ2-3
CDR3 protein: CASSLSIGLTDTQYF

CDR3 length: 14
V gene: TRBV20-1
J gene: TRBJ2-3
CDR3 protein: CSVNRDLSTDTQYF

CDR3 length: 17
V gene: TRBV7-3
J gene: TRBJ2-1
CDR3 protein: CASSVGATSGGNSEQFF

CDR3 length: 15
V gene: TRBV5-1
J gene: TRBJ2-3
CDR3 protein: CASSLAGGNPDTQYF

CDR3 length: 12
V gene: TRBV20-1
J gene: TRBJ2-3
CDR3 protein: CSARDRADTQYF

CDR3 length: 17
V gene: TRBV11-2
J gene: TRBJ2-1
CDR3 protein: CASSFPVRDSPNNEQFF

CDR3 length: 15
V gene: TRBV7-9
J gene: TRBJ1-2
CDR3 protein: CASSSHGQANYGYTF

CDR3 length: 14
V gene: TRBV7-2
J gene: TRBJ1-1
CDR3 protein: CASSLQSGSTKAFF

CDR3 length: 15
V gene: TRBV7-2
J gene: TRBJ2-3
CDR3 protein: CASSSSPGSTDTQYF

CDR3 length: 18
V gene: TRBV7-9
J gene: TRBJ1-4
CDR3 protein: CASSLSDRDVPGSEKLFF

CDR3 length: 13
V gene: TRBV13
J gene: TRBJ1-4
CDR3 protein: CASASGQGEKLFF

CDR3 length: 12
V gene: TRBV29-1
J gene: TRBJ2-5
CDR3 protein: CSSGQDPKAQYF

CDR3 length: 12
V gene: TRBV7-6
J gene: TRBJ2-7
CDR3 protein: CASSDRGVEQYF

CDR3 length: 16
V gene: TRBV7-2
J gene: TRBJ2-1
CDR3 protein: CASSLPGQGHLGEQFF

CDR3 length: 16
V gene: TRBV28
J gene: TRBJ2-5
CDR3 protein: CASSLRGGGAEETQYF

CDR3 length: 13
V gene: TRBV12-3/TRBV12-4
J gene: TRBJ2-1
CDR3 protein: CASRKTTYNEQFF

CDR3 length: 14
V gene: TRBV7-2
J gene: TRBJ2-1
CDR3 protein: CASSLDNGYNEQFF

CDR3 length: 15
V gene: TRBV20-1
J gene: TRBJ2-1
CDR3 protein: CSARDGGRAHNEQFF

CDR3 length: 14
V gene: TRBV25-1
J gene: TRBJ2-5
CDR3 protein: CASSGSGQRETQYF

CDR3 length: 14
V gene: TRBV5-1
J gene: TRBJ2-3
CDR3 protein: CASSPLNAGTGKYF

CDR3 length: 15
V gene: TRBV7-2
J gene: TRBJ2-1
CDR3 protein: CASSYGLPGVNEQFF

CDR3 length: 13
V gene: TRBV5-1
J gene: TRBJ2-3
CDR3 protein: CASTRDGADTQYF

CDR3 length: 14
V gene: TRBV30
J gene: TRBJ1-3
CDR3 protein: CAWSRGMAGNTIYF

CDR3 length: 15
V gene: TRBV20-1
J gene: TRBJ2-5
CDR3 protein: CSARDPPSPQETQYF

CDR3 length: 15
V gene: TRBV7-2
J gene: -
CDR3 protein: CASRSKDRGEETQYF

CDR3 length: 14
V gene: TRBV18
J gene: TRBJ2-2
CDR3 protein: CASSPAGPTGELFF

CDR3 length: 13
V gene: TRBV10-3
J gene: TRBJ2-2
CDR3 protein: CAISLLEPGELFF

CDR3 length: 16
V gene: TRBV5-1
J gene: TRBJ2-1
CDR3 protein: CASSTDRAITYNEQFF

CDR3 length: 17
V gene: TRBV7-8
J gene: TRBJ1-3
CDR3 protein: CASSSTGGVSSGNTIYF

CDR3 length: 17
V gene: TRBV24-1
J gene: TRBJ2-1
CDR3 protein: CATSDGPTSGSYNEQFF

CDR3 length: 12
V gene: TRBV20-1
J gene: TRBJ1-1
CDR3 protein: CSASLRGTEAFF

CDR3 length: 17
V gene: TRBV6-5
J gene: TRBJ2-3
CDR3 protein: CASSYSSGGARTDTQYF

CDR3 length: 17
V gene: TRBV7-2
J gene: TRBJ1-4
CDR3 protein: CASSPEPLAGGNEKLFF

CDR3 length: 17
V gene: TRBV7-9
J gene: TRBJ2-1
CDR3 protein: CASSLTTGPVGYNEQFF

CDR3 length: 15
V gene: TRBV6-5
J gene: TRBJ2-1
CDR3 protein: CASSRTRASYNEQFF

CDR3 length: 14
V gene: TRBV5-1
J gene: TRBJ1-5
CDR3 protein: CASSPTGVNQPQHF

CDR3 length: 14
V gene: TRBV5-1
J gene: TRBJ1-5
CDR3 protein: CASSPGQEHQPQHF

CDR3 length: 17
V gene: TRBV28
J gene: TRBJ2-3
CDR3 protein: CASSSPRGASITDTQYF

CDR3 length: 16
V gene: TRBV19
J gene: TRBJ1-6
CDR3 protein: CASSSFTRGVNSPLHF

CDR3 length: 15
V gene: TRBV28
J gene: TRBJ1-6
CDR3 protein: CASTAYRGTNSPLHF

CDR3 length: 12
V gene: TRBV15
J gene: TRBJ2-1
CDR3 protein: CATSRDANEQFF

CDR3 length: 13
V gene: TRBV30
J gene: -
CDR3 protein: CAWNEAKDYEQYF

CDR3 length: 19
V gene: TRBV12-3/TRBV12-4
J gene: TRBJ1-4
CDR3 protein: CASSLSVIRNREANEKLFF

CDR3 length: 13
V gene: TRBV10-3
J gene: TRBJ2-1
CDR3 protein: CAISNSGSNEQFF

CDR3 length: 15
V gene: TRBV7-2
J gene: TRBJ1-1
CDR3 protein: CASSFRTGGDTEAFF

CDR3 length: 15
V gene: TRBV6-5
J gene: TRBJ2-7
CDR3 protein: CASSYSGRSSYEQYF

CDR3 length: 12
V gene: TRBV9
J gene: TRBJ2-1
CDR3 protein: CASSVGTTEQFF

CDR3 length: 16
V gene: TRBV7-2
J gene: TRBJ1-4
CDR3 protein: CASSLAGGTADEKLFF

CDR3 length: 14
V gene: TRBV7-2
J gene: TRBJ2-7
CDR3 protein: CASSSWRGPYEQYF

CDR3 length: 16
V gene: TRBV7-3
J gene: TRBJ2-5
CDR3 protein: CASSSRLAGGQETQYF

CDR3 length: 14
V gene: TRBV5-1
J gene: TRBJ2-1
CDR3 protein: CASRAAAGETRQFF

CDR3 length: 15
V gene: TRBV12-3/TRBV12-4
J gene: TRBJ1-1
CDR3 protein: CASSLGRGRGTEAFF

CDR3 length: 13
V gene: TRBV12-3/TRBV12-4
J gene: TRBJ1-5
CDR3 protein: CASSIGAAQPQHF

CDR3 length: 13
V gene: TRBV5-1
J gene: TRBJ1-2
CDR3 protein: CTSSWSTGDGYTF

CDR3 length: 14
V gene: TRBV27
J gene: TRBJ2-7
CDR3 protein: CASSGTVRFGEQYF

CDR3 length: 14
V gene: TRBV10-3
J gene: TRBJ2-5
CDR3 protein: CAIRATSDQETQYF

CDR3 length: 17
V gene: TRBV27
J gene: TRBJ1-2
CDR3 protein: CASSLIGEKGVNYGYTF

CDR3 length: 13
V gene: TRBV2
J gene: TRBJ2-7
CDR3 protein: CASMAGWGYEQYF

CDR3 length: 13
V gene: TRBV15
J gene: TRBJ2-3
CDR3 protein: CATSGAWLYTQYF

CDR3 length: 15
V gene: TRBV5-8
J gene: TRBJ1-6
CDR3 protein: CASSFSGTGNSPLHF